The text below deals with one TCR beta chain. The data originate from a study of cytomegalovirus exposure and HLA in healthy donors. The PCR ran on 60 Vbeta and 13 Jbeta primers. This table comes from immunoSEQ multiplex PCR, and its TCRdb copy is limited to in-frame clones, with some not included. The repertoire holds roughly 200,000 clones, with 79% as singletons. V shed 5 bases, J shed 8 bases, and the junction held 11 bases outside the gene matches. The CDR3 is made up of 13 amino acids. Germline-derived CDR1 and CDR2 are GTSNPN and SVGIG (reference sequence). The chain couples TRBV30 to TRBJ1-2; 7 nucleotides line up with TRBD1. The specimen sequenced was PBMCs. The TCR originated in a young woman in good health and CMV-seropositive. This CDR3 is CAWQAPQGVGYTF. DNA of the CDR3: TGTGCCTGGCAAGCGCCTCAGGGGGTAGGCTACACCTTC.